The following is a TCR beta chain sequence with its context. Its antigen is as yet unknown. The entry originates in a study of T cell responses to AZD1222 COVID-19 vaccine. Generated by immunoSEQ multiplex PCR, the TCRdb table keeps only in-frame clones and is missing some. Of about 84,000 clones listed, 87% are singletons. Pooling was applied to second doses at about 4 or about 12 weeks. Overall study findings and caveats: Elevations in Spike-specific TCR breadth and depth followed administration of two AZD1222 doses. The donor cohort was predominantly white British with a female majority, and clonal diversity may have been underestimated.

The CDR3 sequence is 14 residues long. From germline, CDR1 is LGHDT and CDR2 YNNKEL (reference sequence). V was shortened by 3 bases and J by 4 bases, with 12 bases between the two germline ends. The clonotype originates from an adult who received the AZD1222 COVID-19 vaccine. The genes are TRBV3-1 (or the pseudogene TRBV3-2) and TRBJ1-1, with a weak D call TRBD1 (5 bases). The sequencing used peripheral blood, collected 28 days after the second AZD1222 dose. The CDR3 nucleotides are TGTGCCAGCAGCCACCGGGGCCGAGGCACTGAAGCTTTCTTT. Residues: CASSHRGRGTEAFF.